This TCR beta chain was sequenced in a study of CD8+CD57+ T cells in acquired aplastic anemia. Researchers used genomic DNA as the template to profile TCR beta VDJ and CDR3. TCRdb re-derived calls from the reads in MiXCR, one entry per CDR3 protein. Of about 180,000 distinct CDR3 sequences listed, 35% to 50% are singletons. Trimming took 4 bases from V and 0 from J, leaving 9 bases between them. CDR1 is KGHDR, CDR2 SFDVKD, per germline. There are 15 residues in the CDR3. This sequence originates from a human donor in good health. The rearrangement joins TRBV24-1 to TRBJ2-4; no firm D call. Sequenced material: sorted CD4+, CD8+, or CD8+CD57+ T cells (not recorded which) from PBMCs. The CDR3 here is CATSEQTLAKNIQYF. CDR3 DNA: TGTGCCACCAGTGAACAGACACTAGCCAAAAACATTCAGTACTTC.